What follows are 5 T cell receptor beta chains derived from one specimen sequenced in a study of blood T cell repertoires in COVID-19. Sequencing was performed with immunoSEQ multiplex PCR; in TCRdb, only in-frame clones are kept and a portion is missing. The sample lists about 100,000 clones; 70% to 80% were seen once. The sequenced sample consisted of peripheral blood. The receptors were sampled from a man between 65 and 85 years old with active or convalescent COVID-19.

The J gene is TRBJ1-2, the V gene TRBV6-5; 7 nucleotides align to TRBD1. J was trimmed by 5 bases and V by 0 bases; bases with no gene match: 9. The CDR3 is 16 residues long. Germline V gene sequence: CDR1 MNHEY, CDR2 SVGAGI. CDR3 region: CASSYSRTGGGYGYTF. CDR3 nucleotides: TGTGCCAGCAGTTACTCGAGGACAGGCGGAGGGTATGGCTACACCTTC.

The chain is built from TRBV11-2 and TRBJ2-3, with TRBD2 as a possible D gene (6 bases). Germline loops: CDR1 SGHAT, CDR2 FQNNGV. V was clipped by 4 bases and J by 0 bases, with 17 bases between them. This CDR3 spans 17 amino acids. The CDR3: CASSYFGAGTSTDTQYF. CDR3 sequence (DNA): TGTGCCAGCAGCTACTTTGGGGCGGGGACTAGCACAGATACGCAGTATTTT.

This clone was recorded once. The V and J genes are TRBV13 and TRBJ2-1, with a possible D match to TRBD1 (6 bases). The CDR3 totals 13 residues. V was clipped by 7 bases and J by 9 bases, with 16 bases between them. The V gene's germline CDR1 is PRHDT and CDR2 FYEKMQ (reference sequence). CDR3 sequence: CASNNRDTGEQFF. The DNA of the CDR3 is TGTGCCAGCAACAACCGGGACACGGGTGAGCAGTTCTTC.

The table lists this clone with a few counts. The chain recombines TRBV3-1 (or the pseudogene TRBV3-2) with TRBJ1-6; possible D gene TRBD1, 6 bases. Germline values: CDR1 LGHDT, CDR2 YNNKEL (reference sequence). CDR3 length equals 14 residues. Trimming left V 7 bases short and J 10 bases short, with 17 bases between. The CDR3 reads CASTPTGTLSPLHF. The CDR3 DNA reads TGTGCCAGCACCCCAACCGGGACACTCTCACCCCTCCACTTT.

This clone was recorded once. The CDR3 DNA reads TGTGCCAGCAGTGAGCCCGGGACAGGGGTAGCGGGGGCCAACGTCCTGACTTTC. The encoded protein is CASSEPGTGVAGANVLTF. This sequence joins TRBV6-1 and TRBJ2-6, with 10 bases aligning to TRBD1. The V and J ends lost 3 bases and 4 bases, in that order; junction bases with no gene match: 9. The CDR3 has 18 amino acids. Looked up from germline, CDR1 is MNHNS and CDR2 is SASEGT.